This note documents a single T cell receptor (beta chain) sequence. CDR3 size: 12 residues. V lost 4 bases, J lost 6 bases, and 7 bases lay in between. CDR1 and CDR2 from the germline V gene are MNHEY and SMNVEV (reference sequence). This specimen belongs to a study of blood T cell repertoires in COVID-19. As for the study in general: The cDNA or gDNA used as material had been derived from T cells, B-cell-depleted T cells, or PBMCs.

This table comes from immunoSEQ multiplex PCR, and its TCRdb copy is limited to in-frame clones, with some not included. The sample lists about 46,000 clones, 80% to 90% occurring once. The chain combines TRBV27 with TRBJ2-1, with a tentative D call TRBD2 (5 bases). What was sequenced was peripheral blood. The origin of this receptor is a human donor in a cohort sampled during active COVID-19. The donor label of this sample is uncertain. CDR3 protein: CASSSEGNEQFF. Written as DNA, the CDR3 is TGTGCCAGCAGTTCTGAGGGCAATGAGCAGTTCTTC.